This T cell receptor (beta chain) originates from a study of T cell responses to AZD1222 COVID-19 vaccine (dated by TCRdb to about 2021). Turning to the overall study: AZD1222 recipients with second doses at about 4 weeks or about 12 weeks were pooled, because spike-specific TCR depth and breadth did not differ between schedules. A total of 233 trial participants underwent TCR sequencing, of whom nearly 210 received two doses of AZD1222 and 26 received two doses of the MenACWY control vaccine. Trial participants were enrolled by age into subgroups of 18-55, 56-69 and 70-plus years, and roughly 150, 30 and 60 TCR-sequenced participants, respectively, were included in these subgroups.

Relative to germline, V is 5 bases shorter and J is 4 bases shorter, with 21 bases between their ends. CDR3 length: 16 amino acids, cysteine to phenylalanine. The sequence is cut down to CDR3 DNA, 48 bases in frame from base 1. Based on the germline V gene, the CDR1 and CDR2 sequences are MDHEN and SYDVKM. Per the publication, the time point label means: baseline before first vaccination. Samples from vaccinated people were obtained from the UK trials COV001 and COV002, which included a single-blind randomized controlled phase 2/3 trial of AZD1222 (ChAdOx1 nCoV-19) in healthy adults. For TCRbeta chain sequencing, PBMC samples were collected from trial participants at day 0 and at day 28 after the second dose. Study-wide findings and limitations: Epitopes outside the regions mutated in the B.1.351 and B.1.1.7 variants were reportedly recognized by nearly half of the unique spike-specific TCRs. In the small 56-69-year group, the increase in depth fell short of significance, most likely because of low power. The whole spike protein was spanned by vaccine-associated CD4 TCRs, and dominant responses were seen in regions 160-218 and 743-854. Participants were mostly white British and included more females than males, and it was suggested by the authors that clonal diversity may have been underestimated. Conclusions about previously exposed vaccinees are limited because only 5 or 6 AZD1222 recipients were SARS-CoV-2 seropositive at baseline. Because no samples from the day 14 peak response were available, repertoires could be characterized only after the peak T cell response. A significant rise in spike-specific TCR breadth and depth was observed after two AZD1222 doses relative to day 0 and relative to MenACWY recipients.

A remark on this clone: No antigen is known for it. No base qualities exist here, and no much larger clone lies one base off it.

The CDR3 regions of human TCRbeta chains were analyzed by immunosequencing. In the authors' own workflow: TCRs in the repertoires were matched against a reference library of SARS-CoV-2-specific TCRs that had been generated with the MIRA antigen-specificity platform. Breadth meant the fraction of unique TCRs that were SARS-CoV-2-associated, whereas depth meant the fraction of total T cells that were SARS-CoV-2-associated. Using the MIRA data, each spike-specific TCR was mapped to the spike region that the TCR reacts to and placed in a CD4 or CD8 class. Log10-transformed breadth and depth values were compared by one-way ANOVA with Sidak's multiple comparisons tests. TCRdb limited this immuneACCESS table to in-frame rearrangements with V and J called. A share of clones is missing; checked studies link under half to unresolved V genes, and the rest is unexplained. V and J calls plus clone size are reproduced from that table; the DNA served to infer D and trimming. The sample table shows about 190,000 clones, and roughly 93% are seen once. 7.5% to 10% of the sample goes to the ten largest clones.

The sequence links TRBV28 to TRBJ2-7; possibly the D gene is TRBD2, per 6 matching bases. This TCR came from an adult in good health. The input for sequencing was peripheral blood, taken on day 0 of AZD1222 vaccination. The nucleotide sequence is TGTGCCAGCAGTCCCAACCTACCGGGACTTGGGTACGAGCAGTACTTC. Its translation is CASSPNLPGLGYEQYF.